This TCR beta chain derives from a study of cytomegalovirus exposure and HLA in healthy donors. At sampling all donors were nominally healthy, likely with unrecorded immune exposures. 13 Jbeta primers and 60 Vbeta primers were used for the PCR. Sequencing used immunoSEQ multiplex PCR; TCRdb keeps in-frame clones, though not all of them. The sample has about 160,000 clones, roughly 85% seen once. The CDR3 loop spans 12 amino acids. V was pared by 2 bases and J by 6 bases, with 2 bases of the junction left unmatched. The germline CDR1 and CDR2 sequences are SGHRS and YFSETQ. The V gene is TRBV5-1, the J gene TRBJ2-7; TRBD1 agrees at 7 bases. The origin of this receptor is a male donor in good health and CMV-seropositive. The sample taken for sequencing was PBMCs. The CDR3 loop reads CASSLNRGEQYF. The CDR3 DNA is TGCGCCAGCAGCTTAAACAGGGGCGAGCAGTACTTC.